The 17 T cell receptor beta chains below come from one sample, sequenced in a study of CD8+ T cells in alopecia areata. Once RNA had been extracted, it was reverse transcribed into cDNA to act as the sequencing template. Clones were read by immunoSEQ multiplex PCR, and TCRdb kept only the in-frame ones, dropping some. Of about 150,000 clones in the sample, over 45% were seen once. What was sequenced was CD4+ T cells sorted from blood. The receptor set was obtained from a human donor with alopecia areata.

This chain connects TRBV13 to TRBJ2-7; D perhaps matches TRBD2 (6 bases). CDR3 length: 14 residues. Trimming pared 5 bases from V and 0 bases from J, leaving 11 bases between. Germline-derived CDR1 and CDR2 are PRHDT and FYEKMQ (reference sequence). CDR3 region: CASSESGSSYEQYF. CDR3 DNA: TGTGCCAGCAGCGAGTCCGGGAGCTCCTACGAGCAGTACTTC.

This chain connects TRBV30 to TRBJ2-3; no definite D call. CDR1 GTSNPN and CDR2 SVGIG come from the germline V gene (reference sequence). The V end lost 3 bases, the J end lost 6 bases, and 22 bases lay between the germline ends. This CDR3 region has 16 residues. As DNA, the CDR3 is TGTGCCTGGAGATTGGGTATTGGGTTCGAAGTGGATACGCAGTATTTT. It encodes CAWRLGIGFEVDTQYF.

This clone has just one count. The chain combines TRBV7-9 with TRBJ2-5; 8 nucleotides agree with TRBD1. This CDR3 has 14 residues. CDR1 SEHNR and CDR2 FQNEAQ come from the germline V gene (reference sequence). The junction had 5 bases not matched to a gene; V was cut back by 5 bases and J by 3 bases. The CDR3 sequence: CASSRQGWEETQYF. Written as DNA, the CDR3 is TGTGCCAGCAGCCGACAGGGGTGGGAAGAGACCCAGTACTTC. The full variable domain, in which reference TRBV7-9 and TRBJ2-5 provide the parts outside the CDR3, is DTGVSQNPRHKITKRGQNVTFRCDPISEHNRLYWYRQTLGQGPEFLTYFQNEAQLEKSRLLSDRFSAERPKGSFSTLEIQRTEQGDSAMYLCASSRQGWEETQYFGPGTRLLVL.

The chain employs TRBV5-1 and TRBJ2-1; the match to TRBD2 covers 9 bases. Germline trimming cut 0 bases from V and 8 bases from J; bases unmatched to any gene: 9. The CDR3 has 16 amino acids. Germline V gene sequence: CDR1 SGHRS, CDR2 YFSETQ. In nucleotides, the CDR3 is TGCGCCAGCAGCTTGGTTCTAGCGGGACGGGTGGATGAGCAGTTCTTC. The encoded protein is CASSLVLAGRVDEQFF.

This clone was seen a few times. This chain joins TRBV27 and TRBJ2-6; possible D gene TRBD1, 5 bases. The V gene lost 3 bases and the J gene lost 4 bases, with 10 bases spanning the gap. The CDR3 runs to 15 residues. Looked up from germline, CDR1 is MNHEY and CDR2 is SMNVEV (reference sequence). Here the CDR3 DNA reads TGTGCCAGCAGTTTGAGAAGACAGGGGGCCAACGTCCTGACTTTC. This sequence encodes CASSLRRQGANVLTF.

The J gene is TRBJ1-2, the V gene TRBV29-1; tentative D call: TRBD1 (6 bases). This CDR3 has 14 residues. Germline V gene lookup returns CDR1 SQVTM and CDR2 ANQGSEA. Between the trimmed V and J ends, which lost 8 bases and 3 bases, there was a span of 19 bases. The CDR3, as DNA: TGCAGCAGTCTAGTGAGGGGGGTGGACTATGGCTACACCTTC. Encoded protein: CSSLVRGVDYGYTF.

The chain is built from TRBV29-1 and TRBJ2-1, with 9 bases that match TRBD2. The ends lost 7 bases at V and 0 bases at J; junction bases unmatched: 16. Germline lookup yields CDR1 SQVTM and CDR2 ANQGSEA. CDR3 size: 18 residues. CDR3 residues: CSARPGLAGLSSYNEQFF. Written as DNA, the CDR3 is TGCAGCGCCCGCCCTGGGCTAGCGGGACTTAGCTCCTACAATGAGCAGTTCTTC.

The chain joins TRBV29-1 to TRBJ2-5; D gene unclear. Germline V lookup: CDR1 SQVTM, CDR2 ANQGSEA. The CDR3 is made up of 12 amino acids. V shed 6 bases and J shed 0 bases, with 8 bases lying between them. The CDR3 sequence is CSVQKYQETQYF. The DNA of the CDR3 is TGCAGCGTCCAAAAGTACCAAGAGACCCAGTACTTC.

The chain employs TRBV28 and TRBJ1-5; D possibly corresponds to TRBD1 (5 bases). Per the germline V gene, CDR1 is MDHEN and CDR2 is SYDVKM. V was pared by 3 bases and J by 0 bases, with 15 bases between. The CDR3 spans 17 residues. CDR3 coding DNA: TGTGCCAGCAGTTTTGTAGGGGCACTATCTAGCAATCAGCCCCAGCATTTT. Its protein is CASSFVGALSSNQPQHF. The whole variable domain, filled in from reference TRBV28 and TRBJ1-5, reads DVKVTQSSRYLVKRTGEKVFLECVQDMDHENMFWYRQDPGLGLRLIYFSYDVKMKEKGDIPEGYSVSREKKERFSLILESASTNQTSMYLCASSFVGALSSNQPQHFGDGTRLSIL.

This clone occurred a few times. V and J are TRBV30 and TRBJ2-3; D unclear. The CDR3 contains 15 residues. Germline CDR1 and CDR2: GTSNPN and SVGIG (reference sequence). Trimming removed 0 bases at V and 0 bases at J, with 10 bases between. The CDR3 coding sequence is TGTGCCTGGAGTGTCGGCGCCTCTAGCACAGATACGCAGTATTTT. This sequence encodes CAWSVGASSTDTQYF.

This clone was seen a handful of times. This chain connects TRBV27 to TRBJ2-7; 10 nucleotides match TRBD2. The germline CDR1 and CDR2 sequences are MNHEY and SMNVEV (reference sequence). J gave up 5 bases and V 3 bases, and 16 bases lay outside the gene matches. This CDR3 contains 18 residues. The CDR3 loop is CASSFIGSGRAWSHEQYF. CDR3 in DNA: TGTGCCAGCAGTTTCATCGGCAGCGGGAGGGCCTGGTCCCACGAGCAGTACTTC.

The chain has TRBV29-1 and TRBJ1-1, with a tentative D call TRBD1 (6 bases). CDR1 is SQVTM and CDR2 is ANQGSEA in the germline V gene. This CDR3 region has 15 residues. V lost 4 bases and J lost 0, with 15 bases in between. CDR3 coding DNA: TGCAGCGTTGCCACTCGACAGGACATGAACACTGAAGCTTTCTTT. Translation gives CSVATRQDMNTEAFF.

The table lists this clone with a count of one. The J gene is TRBJ2-5, the V gene TRBV5-1, with D hard to call. Deletions cut 1 base from V and 5 bases from J, with 12 bases between. Germline V gene lookup returns CDR1 SGHRS and CDR2 YFSETQ. CDR3 size: 14 residues. The DNA for the CDR3 is TGCGCCAGCAGCTTGAATTCTGGGCACGAGACCCAGTACTTC. Translating gives CASSLNSGHETQYF.

The chain carries TRBV5-1 and TRBJ2-7; TRBD1 is a possible D gene (6 bases). CDR1 and CDR2 (germline): SGHRS, YFSETQ. Trimming cost V 0 bases and J 4 bases, with 14 bases left between them. CDR3 length equals 15 residues. As DNA, the CDR3 is TGCGCCAGCAGCTTGGGCCCAGGGGCAATTTACGAGCAGTACTTC. As protein: CASSLGPGAIYEQYF.

This rearrangement joins TRBV7-9 to TRBJ1-1; maybe TRBD1 (6 bases). This CDR3 has 14 residues. Trimming stripped 5 bases from V and 4 bases from J, with 14 bases between. Germline CDR1 and CDR2: SEHNR and FQNEAQ (reference sequence). This CDR3 reads CASSPHQGITEAFF. As DNA, the CDR3 is TGTGCCAGCAGCCCCCACCAGGGGATCACTGAAGCTTTCTTT.

V is TRBV14 and J is TRBJ2-5, with D possibly matching TRBD2 (5 bases). V gave up 5 bases and J gave up 5 bases, with 12 bases separating them. There are 13 residues in the CDR3. Germline V CDR1 and CDR2: SGHDN, FVKESK. The CDR3 loop is CASSLLGSETQYF. CDR3 coding DNA: TGTGCCAGCAGCTTACTAGGTTCGGAGACCCAGTACTTC.

The table lists this clone with a few counts. The chain combines TRBV5-1 with TRBJ2-5; the D gene could be TRBD1 or TRBD2 (6 bases each). Per germline, CDR1 SGHRS and CDR2 YFSETQ. The CDR3 has 13 amino acids. With 7 bases removed from V and 4 bases from J, the gap between germline ends came to 14 bases. CDR3 nucleotide sequence: TGCGCCAGCGTAGGACGGGGGCGAGAGACCCAGTACTTC. This codes for CASVGRGRETQYF.